The following is a T cell receptor beta chain sequence with its context. These data belong to a study of blood T cell repertoires in COVID-19. In the authors' methods: The authors estimated nucleated cell counts from reference gene primer amplification. Sequencing was performed with immunoSEQ multiplex PCR; in TCRdb, only in-frame clones are kept and a portion is missing. From that table come the V and J calls and clone size; the DNA was used to work out D and trimming. Of 100,000 to 150,000 clones in the sample, more than 65% are singletons; the top ten hold about 2.2%. Sequencing used peripheral blood. The TCR comes from a woman in her seventies with acute or convalescent COVID-19.

CDR3 sequence (DNA): TGTGCCATCAGTGGGCAGGGGCGGAACGAGCAGTACTTC. Its protein product is CAISGQGRNEQYF. This rearrangement joins TRBV10-3 to TRBJ2-7; TRBD1 might be the D (6 bases). The germline V gene has CDR1 ENHRY and CDR2 SYGVKD. The CDR3 is 13 amino acids. V shed 4 bases and J shed 5 bases, with 12 bases lying between them.